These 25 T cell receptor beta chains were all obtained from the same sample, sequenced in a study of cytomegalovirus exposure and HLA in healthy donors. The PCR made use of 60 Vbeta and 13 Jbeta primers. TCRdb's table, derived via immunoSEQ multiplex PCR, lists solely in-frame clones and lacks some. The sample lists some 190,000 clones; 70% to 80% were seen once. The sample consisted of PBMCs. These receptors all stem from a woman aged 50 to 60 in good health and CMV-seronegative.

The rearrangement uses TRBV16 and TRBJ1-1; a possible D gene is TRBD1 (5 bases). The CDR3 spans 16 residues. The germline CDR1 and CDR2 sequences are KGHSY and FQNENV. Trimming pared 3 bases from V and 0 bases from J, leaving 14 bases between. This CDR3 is CASSHWGVRMNTEAFF. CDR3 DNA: TGTGCCAGCAGCCACTGGGGGGTCCGCATGAACACTGAAGCTTTCTTT.

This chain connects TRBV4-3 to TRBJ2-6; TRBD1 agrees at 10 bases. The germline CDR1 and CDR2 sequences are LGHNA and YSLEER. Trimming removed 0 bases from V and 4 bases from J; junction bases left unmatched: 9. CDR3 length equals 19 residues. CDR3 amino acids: CASSQEGRQGALGANVLTF. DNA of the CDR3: TGCGCCAGCAGCCAAGAGGGGAGACAGGGGGCGCTAGGGGCCAACGTCCTGACTTTC.

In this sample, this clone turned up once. CDR3 protein: CASSLSRLTDTQYF. The CDR3, as DNA: TGCGCCAGCAGCTTGAGTAGACTCACAGATACGCAGTATTTT. The rearrangement uses TRBV5-1 and TRBJ2-3; D is ambiguous. Germline CDR1 reads SGHRS; CDR2 reads YFSETQ. The CDR3 extends over 14 amino acids. V was pared by 1 base and J by 2 bases, with 8 bases between.

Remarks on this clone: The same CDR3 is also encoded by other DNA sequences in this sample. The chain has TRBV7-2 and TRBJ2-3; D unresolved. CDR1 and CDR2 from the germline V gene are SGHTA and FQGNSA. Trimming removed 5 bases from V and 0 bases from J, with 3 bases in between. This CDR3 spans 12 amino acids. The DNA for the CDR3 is TGTGCCAGCAGCCTCAGCACAGATACGCAGTATTTT. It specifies CASSLSTDTQYF.

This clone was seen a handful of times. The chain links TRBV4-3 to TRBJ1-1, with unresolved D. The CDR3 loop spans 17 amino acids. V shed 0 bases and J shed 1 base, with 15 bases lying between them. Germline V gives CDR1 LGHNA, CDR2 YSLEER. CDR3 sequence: CASSQDLADAGNTEAFF. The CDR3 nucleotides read TGCGCCAGCAGCCAAGATCTAGCTGATGCGGGGAACACTGAAGCTTTCTTT.

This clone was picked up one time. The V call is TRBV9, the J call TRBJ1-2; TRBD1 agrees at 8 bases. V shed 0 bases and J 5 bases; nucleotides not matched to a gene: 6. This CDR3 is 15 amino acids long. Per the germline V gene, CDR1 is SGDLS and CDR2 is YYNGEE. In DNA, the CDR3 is TGTGCCAGCAGCGTAGCTACAGGGGGGGTTTATGGCTACACCTTC. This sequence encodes CASSVATGGVYGYTF.

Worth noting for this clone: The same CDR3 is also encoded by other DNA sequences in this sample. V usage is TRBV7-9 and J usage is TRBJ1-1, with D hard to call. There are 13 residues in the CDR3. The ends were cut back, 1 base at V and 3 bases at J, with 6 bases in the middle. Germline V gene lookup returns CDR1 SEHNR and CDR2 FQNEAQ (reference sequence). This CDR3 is CASSLVSDTEAFF. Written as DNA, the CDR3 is TGTGCCAGCAGCTTAGTTTCAGACACTGAAGCTTTCTTT.

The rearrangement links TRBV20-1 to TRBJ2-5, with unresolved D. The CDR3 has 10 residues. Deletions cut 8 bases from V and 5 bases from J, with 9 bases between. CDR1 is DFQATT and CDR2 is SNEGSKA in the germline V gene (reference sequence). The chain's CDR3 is CSPIGETQYF. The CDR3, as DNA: TGCAGTCCCATCGGGGAGACCCAGTACTTC.

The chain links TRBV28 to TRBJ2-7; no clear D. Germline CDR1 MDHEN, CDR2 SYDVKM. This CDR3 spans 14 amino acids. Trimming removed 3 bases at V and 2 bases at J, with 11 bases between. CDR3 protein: CASSFPSETYEQYF. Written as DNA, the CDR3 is TGTGCCAGCAGTTTCCCCAGCGAAACCTACGAGCAGTACTTC.

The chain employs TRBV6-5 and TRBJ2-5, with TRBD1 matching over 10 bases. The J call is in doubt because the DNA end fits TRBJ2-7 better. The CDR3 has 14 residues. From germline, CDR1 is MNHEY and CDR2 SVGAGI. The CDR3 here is CASKTGTGVAEQYF. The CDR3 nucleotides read TGTGCCAGCAAGACCGGGACAGGGGTTGCCGAGCAGTACTTC.

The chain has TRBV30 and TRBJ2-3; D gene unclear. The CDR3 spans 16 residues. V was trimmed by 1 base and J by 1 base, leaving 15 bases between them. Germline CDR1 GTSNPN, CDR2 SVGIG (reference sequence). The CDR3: CAWSDGVATCTDTQYF. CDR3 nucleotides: TGTGCCTGGAGTGATGGTGTGGCGACTTGCACAGATACGCAGTATTTT.

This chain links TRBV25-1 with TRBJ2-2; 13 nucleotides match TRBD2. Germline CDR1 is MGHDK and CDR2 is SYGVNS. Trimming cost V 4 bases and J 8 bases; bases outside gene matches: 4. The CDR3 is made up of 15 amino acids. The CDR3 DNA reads TGTGCCAGCAGTGGACTAGCGGGAGGTCCTGGGGAGCTGTTTTTT. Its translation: CASSGLAGGPGELFF.

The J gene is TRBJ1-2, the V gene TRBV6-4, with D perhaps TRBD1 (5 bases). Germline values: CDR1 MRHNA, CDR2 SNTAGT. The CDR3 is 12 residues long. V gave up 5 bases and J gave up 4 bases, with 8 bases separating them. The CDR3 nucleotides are TGTGCCAGCAGTAACCAGGGCTATGGCTACACCTTC. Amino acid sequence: CASSNQGYGYTF.

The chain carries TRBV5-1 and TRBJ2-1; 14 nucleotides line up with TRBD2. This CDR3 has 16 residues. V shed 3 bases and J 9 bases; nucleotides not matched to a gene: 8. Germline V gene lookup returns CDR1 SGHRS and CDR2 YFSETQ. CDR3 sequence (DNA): TGCGCCAGCAGCTCGGGACTAGCGGGAGATCAAGGTGAGCAGTTCTTC. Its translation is CASSSGLAGDQGEQFF.

CDR3 region: CASSPSDEQYF. In nucleotides, the CDR3 is TGTGCCAGCAGCCCCTCGGACGAGCAGTACTTC. The chain has TRBV11-2 and TRBJ2-7; D remains unclear. This CDR3 region has 11 residues. V gave up 5 bases and J gave up 5 bases, with 7 bases separating them. Germline CDR1 is SGHAT and CDR2 is FQNNGV.

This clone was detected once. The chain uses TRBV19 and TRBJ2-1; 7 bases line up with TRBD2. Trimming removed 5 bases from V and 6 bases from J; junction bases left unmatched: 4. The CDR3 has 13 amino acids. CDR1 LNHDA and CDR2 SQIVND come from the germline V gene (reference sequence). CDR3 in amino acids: CASSSWGGNEQFF. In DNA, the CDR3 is TGTGCCAGTAGTTCCTGGGGGGGCAATGAGCAGTTCTTC.

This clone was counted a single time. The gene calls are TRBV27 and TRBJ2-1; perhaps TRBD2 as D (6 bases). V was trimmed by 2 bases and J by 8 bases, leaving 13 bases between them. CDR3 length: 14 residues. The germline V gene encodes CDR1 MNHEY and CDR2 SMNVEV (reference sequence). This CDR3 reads CASSLGGRLDEQFF. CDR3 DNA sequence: TGTGCCAGCAGTTTAGGGGGGAGGCTCGATGAGCAGTTCTTC.

CDR3 nucleotides: TGTGCCAGCAGTTTACTAGCGGGCGAGCAGTACTTC. It encodes CASSLLAGEQYF. V and J are TRBV11-1 and TRBJ2-7; the match to TRBD2 covers 9 bases. J gave up 6 bases and V 6 bases, and 3 bases lay outside the gene matches. Per the germline V gene, CDR1 is SGHAT and CDR2 is FQDESV (reference sequence). The CDR3 consists of 12 residues. The complete variable domain, with remaining parts taken from reference TRBV11-1 and TRBJ2-7, reads EAEVAQSPRYKITEKSQAVAFWCDPISGHATLYWYRQILGQGPELLVQFQDESVVDDSQLPKDRFSAERLKGVDSTLKIQPAELGDSAMYLCASSLLAGEQYFGPGTRLTVT.

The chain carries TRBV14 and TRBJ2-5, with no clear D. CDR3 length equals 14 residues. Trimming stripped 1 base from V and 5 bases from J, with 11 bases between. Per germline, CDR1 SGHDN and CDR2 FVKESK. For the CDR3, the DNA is TGTGCCAGCAGCCAAGCACTTTGGGCGGAGACCCAGTACTTC. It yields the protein CASSQALWAETQYF.

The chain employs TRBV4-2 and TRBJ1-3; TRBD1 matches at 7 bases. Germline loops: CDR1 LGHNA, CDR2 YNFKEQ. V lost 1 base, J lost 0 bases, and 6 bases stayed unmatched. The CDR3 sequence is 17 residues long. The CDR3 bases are TGTGCCAGCAGCCAAGCGGACAGGTTGAGCTCTGGAAACACCATATATTTT. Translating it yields CASSQADRLSSGNTIYF.

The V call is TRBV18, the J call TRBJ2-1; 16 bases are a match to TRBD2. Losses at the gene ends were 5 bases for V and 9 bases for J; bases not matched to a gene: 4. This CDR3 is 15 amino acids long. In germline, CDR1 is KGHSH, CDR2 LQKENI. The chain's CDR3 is CASSTGTSGRVEQFF. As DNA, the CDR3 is TGTGCCAGCTCAACTGGGACTAGCGGGAGGGTTGAGCAGTTCTTC.

CDR3 amino acids: CASSSQQNLPRNTEAFF. The CDR3 bases are TGTGCCAGCAGCTCTCAACAGAATTTACCGCGGAACACTGAAGCTTTCTTT. The genes are TRBV5-5 and TRBJ1-1; D is unresolved. V was shortened by 3 bases and J by 1 base, with 19 bases between the two germline ends. CDR3 size: 17 residues. The V gene's germline CDR1 is SGHKS and CDR2 YYEKEE (reference sequence).

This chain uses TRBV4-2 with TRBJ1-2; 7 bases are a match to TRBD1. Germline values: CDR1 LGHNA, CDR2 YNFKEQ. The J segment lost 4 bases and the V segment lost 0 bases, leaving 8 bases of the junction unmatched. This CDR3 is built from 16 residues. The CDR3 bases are TGTGCCAGCAGCCAAGATCTGGAGGGGGCCGGCTATGGCTACACCTTC. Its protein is CASSQDLEGAGYGYTF.

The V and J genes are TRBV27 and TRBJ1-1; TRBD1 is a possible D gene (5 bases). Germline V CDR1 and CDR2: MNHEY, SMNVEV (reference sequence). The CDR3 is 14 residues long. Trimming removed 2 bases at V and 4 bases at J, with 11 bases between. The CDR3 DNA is TGTGCCAGCAGTTTAGATGAAGGGGCCACTGAAGCTTTCTTT. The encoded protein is CASSLDEGATEAFF.

The DNA for the CDR3 is TGTGCCAGGGGGGGGAGCACAGATACGCAGTATTTT. As protein: CARGGSTDTQYF. The chain couples TRBV27 to TRBJ2-3, with 7 bases identical to TRBD2. The CDR3 extends over 12 amino acids. V trimming: 9 bases; J trimming: 0 bases; junction bases outside the gene matches: 0. Per germline, CDR1 MNHEY and CDR2 SMNVEV (reference sequence).